In its sample, the clone carrying this T cell receptor beta chain was seen once. These data come from a study of blood T cell repertoires in COVID-19. Study-wide context: Material from acute and convalescent COVID-19 was sourced from the United States, Italy and Spain. T cells, B-cell-depleted T cells, or PBMCs provided the cDNA or gDNA that served as material.

The V gene's germline CDR1 is KGHSH and CDR2 LQKENI. The CDR3 length is 16 residues. Trimming cost V 2 bases and J 2 bases; bases outside gene matches: 5. Under the authors' procedure: Reference gene primer amplification yielded estimated nucleated cell counts. The assay was immunoSEQ multiplex PCR, and TCRdb's table has in-frame clones only and misses some. V, J and clone size were drawn from that table, and D and trimming were deduced from the DNA. The sample holds roughly 100,000 clones; roughly four fifths are singletons and the top ten take 15% to 17%. The specimen was peripheral blood. The TCR comes from a woman older than 75 with acute or convalescent COVID-19. The chain couples TRBV18 to TRBJ2-3; the match to TRBD2 covers 9 bases. The CDR3 here is CASSPAAGGITDTQYF. The CDR3 nucleotides read TGTGCCAGCTCACCAGCAGCGGGAGGCATCACAGATACGCAGTATTTT.